This TCR beta chain was recovered during a study of graft-versus-host responses after intestinal transplantation. Sequencing was performed with immunoSEQ multiplex PCR; in TCRdb, only in-frame clones are kept and a portion is missing. The table has fewer than 110,000 clones, 80% to 95% seen once. This clone was found once. What it recognizes is unknown. V was shortened by 4 bases and J by 0 bases, with 13 bases between the two germline ends. CDR3 length: 16 amino acids. CDR1 is MGHRA and CDR2 is YSYEKL in the germline V gene. The material sequenced was unstimulated CD8+ T cells sorted from spleen or lymph node cells, taken before intestinal transplant. The receptor comes from a human donor who received an intestinal transplant. The gene calls are TRBV4-1 and TRBJ2-4; D gene unclear. As DNA, the CDR3 is TGCGCCAGCAGCCGCGATCTCAGGTTAGCCAAAAACATTCAGTACTTC. It is translated as CASSRDLRLAKNIQYF.